This record concerns one TCR beta chain sequence. This record comes from a study of blood T cell repertoires in COVID-19. For the study at large: Whether acute or convalescent, the COVID-19 samples came from the United States, Italy and Spain. Sample material is recorded as cDNA or gDNA derived from T cells, B-cell-depleted T cells, or PBMCs.

Original processing methods: Amplifying reference gene primers gave estimates of nucleated cell counts. This table comes from immunoSEQ multiplex PCR, and its TCRdb copy is limited to in-frame clones, with some not included. V, J and clone size were drawn from that table, and D and trimming were deduced from the DNA. The sample shows over 15,000 clones, around four fifths of them seen only once. The sample was peripheral blood. The TCR sequence derives from a man aged 60 to 69 with active or convalescent COVID-19.

In DNA form, the CDR3 reads TGTGCCAGTAGTATGAGGGTCGGGCAGCCCCAGCATTTT. Its translation is CASSMRVGQPQHF. This chain links TRBV19 with TRBJ1-5, with D unclear. CDR3 length: 13 amino acids. Trimming stripped 3 bases from V and 7 bases from J, with 10 bases between. Germline V lookup: CDR1 LNHDA, CDR2 SQIVND (reference sequence).